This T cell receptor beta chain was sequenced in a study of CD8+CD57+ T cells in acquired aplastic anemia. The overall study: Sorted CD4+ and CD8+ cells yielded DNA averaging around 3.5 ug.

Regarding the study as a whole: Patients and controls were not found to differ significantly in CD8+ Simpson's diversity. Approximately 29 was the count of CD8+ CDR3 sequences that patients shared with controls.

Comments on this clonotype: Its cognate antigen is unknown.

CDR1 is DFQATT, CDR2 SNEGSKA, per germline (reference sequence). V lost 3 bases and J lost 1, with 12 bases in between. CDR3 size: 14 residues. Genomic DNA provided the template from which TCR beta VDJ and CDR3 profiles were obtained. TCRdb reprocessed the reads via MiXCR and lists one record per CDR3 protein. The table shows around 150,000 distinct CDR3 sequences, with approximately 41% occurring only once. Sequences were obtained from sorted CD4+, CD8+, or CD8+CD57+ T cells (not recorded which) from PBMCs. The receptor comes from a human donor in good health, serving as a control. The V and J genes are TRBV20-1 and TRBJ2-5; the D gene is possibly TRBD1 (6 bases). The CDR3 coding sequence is TGCAGTGCTAGGGCCGCAGGGGCCCAAGAGACCCAGTACTTC. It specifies CSARAAGAQETQYF.